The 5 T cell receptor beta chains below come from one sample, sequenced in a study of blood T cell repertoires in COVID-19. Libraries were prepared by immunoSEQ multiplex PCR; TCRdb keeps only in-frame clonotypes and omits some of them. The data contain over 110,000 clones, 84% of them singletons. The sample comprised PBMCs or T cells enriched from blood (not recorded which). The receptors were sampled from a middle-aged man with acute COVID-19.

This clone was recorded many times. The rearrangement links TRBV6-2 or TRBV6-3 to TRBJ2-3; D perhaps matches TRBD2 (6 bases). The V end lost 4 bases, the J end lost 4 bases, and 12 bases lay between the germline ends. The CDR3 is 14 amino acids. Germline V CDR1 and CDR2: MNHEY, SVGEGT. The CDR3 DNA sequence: TGTGCCAGCAGTTTGGGACTTATCTCAGATACGCAGTATTTT. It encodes CASSLGLISDTQYF.

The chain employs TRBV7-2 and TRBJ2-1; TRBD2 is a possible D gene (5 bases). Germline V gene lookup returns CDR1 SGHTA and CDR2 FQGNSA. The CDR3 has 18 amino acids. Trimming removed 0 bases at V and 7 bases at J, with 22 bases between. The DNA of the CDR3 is TGTGCCAGCAGCTTAGCGCTTGAGACGGGGAGAATCGAGAATGAGCAGTTCTTC. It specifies CASSLALETGRIENEQFF.

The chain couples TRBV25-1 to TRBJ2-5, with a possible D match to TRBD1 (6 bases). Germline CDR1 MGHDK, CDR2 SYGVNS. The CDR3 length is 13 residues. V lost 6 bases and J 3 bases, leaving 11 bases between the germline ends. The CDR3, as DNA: TGTGCCAGCAGGATGGCAGGGGAAGAGACCCAGTACTTC. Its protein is CASRMAGEETQYF.

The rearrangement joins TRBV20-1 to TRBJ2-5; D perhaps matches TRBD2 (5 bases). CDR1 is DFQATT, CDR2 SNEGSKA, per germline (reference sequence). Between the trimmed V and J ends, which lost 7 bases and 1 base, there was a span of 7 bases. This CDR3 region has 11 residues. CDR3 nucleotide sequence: TGCAGTGTGACTATCCAAGAGACCCAGTACTTC. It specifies CSVTIQETQYF.

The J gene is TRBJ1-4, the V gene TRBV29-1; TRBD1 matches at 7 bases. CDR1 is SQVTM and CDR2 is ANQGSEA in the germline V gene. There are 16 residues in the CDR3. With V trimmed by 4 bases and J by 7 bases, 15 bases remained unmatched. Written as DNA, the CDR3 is TGCAGCGTTGTGGGGGCTTTTGCAGGGACAGCTGAAAAACTGTTTTTT. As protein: CSVVGAFAGTAEKLFF.